The sequence of this TCR beta chain was determined in a study of cytomegalovirus exposure and HLA in healthy donors. Measured with immunoSEQ multiplex PCR; TCRdb has only the in-frame clones, and not every one. The sample consists of more than 85,000 clones, 70% to 90% of them appearing once. CDR3 size: 14 residues. Germline values: CDR1 SGHVS, CDR2 FQNEAQ. Trimming removed 3 bases at V and 7 bases at J, with 15 bases between. The sample taken for sequencing was PBMCs. The TCR comes from a woman between 18 and 30 years old in good health and CMV-seropositive. The chain has TRBV7-8 and TRBJ1-2, with D unclear. The DNA for the CDR3 is TGTGCCAGCAGCTTCGCTGGGCCGAGGGCTGGCTACACCTTC. Its protein product is CASSFAGPRAGYTF.